The entry below gives a single T cell receptor (beta chain) sequence along with its context. The antigen remains unidentified. This sample was taken from a study of shared clonotypes between healthy human individuals. Study at large: Donors were a couple of women and a few men aged 18 to 49. Study observations and caveats: The study found approximately 5% of naive CD4 clonotypes shared across four donors. What rarefaction showed was incomplete sorted-subset sequencing despite large depth.

The donors were all Caucasian adults (living in Nashville, Tennessee). Germline CDR1 is SNHLY and CDR2 is FYNNEI. The V end lost 4 bases, the J end lost 1 base, and 11 bases lay between the germline ends. The CDR3 covers 15 residues. This table comes from immunoSEQ multiplex PCR, and its TCRdb copy is limited to in-frame clones, with some not included. The sample carries roughly 2 million clones, approximately 95% recorded once. The sequenced sample consisted of naive CD4+ T cells sorted from blood. Subset specified: CD45RA+ positively selected. The chain is built from TRBV2 and TRBJ1-5; D is possibly TRBD1 (5 bases). This clonotype was sampled from a man between 18 and 35 years old in good health. The DNA of the CDR3 is TGTGCCAGCAGTGCAGGAGGGGAAAGCAATCAGCCCCAGCATTTT. The encoded protein is CASSAGGESNQPQHF.